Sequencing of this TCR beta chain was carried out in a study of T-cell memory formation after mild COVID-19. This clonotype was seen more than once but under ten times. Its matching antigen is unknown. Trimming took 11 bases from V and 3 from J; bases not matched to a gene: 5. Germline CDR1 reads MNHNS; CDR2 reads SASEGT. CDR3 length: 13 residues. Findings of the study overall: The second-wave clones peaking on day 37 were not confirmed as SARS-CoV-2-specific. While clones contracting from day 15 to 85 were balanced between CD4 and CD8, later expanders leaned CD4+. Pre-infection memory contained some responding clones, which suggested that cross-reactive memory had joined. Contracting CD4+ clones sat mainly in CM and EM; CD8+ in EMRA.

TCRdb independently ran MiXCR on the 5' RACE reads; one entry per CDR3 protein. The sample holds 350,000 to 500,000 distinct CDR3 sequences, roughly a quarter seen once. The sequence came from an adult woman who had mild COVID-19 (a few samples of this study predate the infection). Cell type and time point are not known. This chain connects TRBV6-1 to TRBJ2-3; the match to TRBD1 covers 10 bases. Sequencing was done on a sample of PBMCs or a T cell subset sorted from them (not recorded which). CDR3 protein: CAGGTGETDTQYF. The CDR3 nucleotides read TGTGCCGGCGGGACAGGGGAGACAGATACGCAGTATTTT.